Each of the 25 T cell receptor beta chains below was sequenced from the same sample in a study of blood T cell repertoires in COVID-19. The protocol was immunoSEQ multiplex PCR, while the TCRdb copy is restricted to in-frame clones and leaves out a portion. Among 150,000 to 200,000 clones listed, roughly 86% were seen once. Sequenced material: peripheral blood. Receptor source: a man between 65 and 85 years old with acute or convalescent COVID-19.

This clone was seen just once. The CDR3 protein is CASSLSHLDRAQEKLFF. The CDR3 bases are TGTGCCAGCAGCTTGTCCCATCTGGACAGGGCCCAGGAAAAACTGTTTTTT. The chain recombines TRBV5-8 with TRBJ1-4; 8 bases are a match to TRBD1. The ends lost 1 base at V and 8 bases at J; junction bases unmatched: 13. Germline-derived CDR1 and CDR2 are SGHTS and YDEGEE. CDR3 size: 17 residues.

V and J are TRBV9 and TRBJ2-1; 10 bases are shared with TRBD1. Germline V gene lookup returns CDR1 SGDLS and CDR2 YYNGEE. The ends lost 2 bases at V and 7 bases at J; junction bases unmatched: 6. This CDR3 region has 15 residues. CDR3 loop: CASSVDRGVPNEQFF. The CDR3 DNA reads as TGTGCCAGCAGCGTGGACAGGGGGGTTCCAAATGAGCAGTTCTTC.

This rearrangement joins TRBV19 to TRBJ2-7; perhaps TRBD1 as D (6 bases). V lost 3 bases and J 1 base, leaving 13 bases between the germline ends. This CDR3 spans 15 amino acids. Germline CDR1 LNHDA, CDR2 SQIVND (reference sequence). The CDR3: CASSIPPTGSYEQYF. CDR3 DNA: TGTGCCAGTAGTATCCCTCCGACAGGATCCTACGAGCAGTACTTC. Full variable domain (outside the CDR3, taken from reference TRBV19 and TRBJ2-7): DGGITQSPKYLFRKEGQNVTLSCEQNLNHDAMYWYRQDPGQGLRLIYYSQIVNDFQKGDIAEGYSVSREKKESFPLTVTSAQKNPTAFYLCASSIPPTGSYEQYFGPGTRLTVT.

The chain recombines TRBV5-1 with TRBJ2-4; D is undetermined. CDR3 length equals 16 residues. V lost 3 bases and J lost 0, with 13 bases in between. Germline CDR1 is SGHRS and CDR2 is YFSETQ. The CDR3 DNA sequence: TGCGCCAGCAGCTCCTATCCTTCCCTAGCCAAAAACATTCAGTACTTC. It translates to CASSSYPSLAKNIQYF.

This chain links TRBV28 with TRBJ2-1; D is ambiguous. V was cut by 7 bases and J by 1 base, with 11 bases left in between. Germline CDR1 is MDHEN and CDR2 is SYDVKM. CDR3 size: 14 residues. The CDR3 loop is CASKGGISYNEQFF. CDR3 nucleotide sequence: TGTGCCAGCAAAGGCGGTATTTCCTACAATGAGCAGTTCTTC.

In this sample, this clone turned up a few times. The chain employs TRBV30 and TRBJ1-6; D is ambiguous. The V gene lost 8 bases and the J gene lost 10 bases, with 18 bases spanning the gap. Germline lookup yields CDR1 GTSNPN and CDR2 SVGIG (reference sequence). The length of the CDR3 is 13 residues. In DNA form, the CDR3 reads TGTGCCAGGGAGGAGGCGGCGGGGTCACCCCTCCACTTT. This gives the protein CAREEAAGSPLHF.

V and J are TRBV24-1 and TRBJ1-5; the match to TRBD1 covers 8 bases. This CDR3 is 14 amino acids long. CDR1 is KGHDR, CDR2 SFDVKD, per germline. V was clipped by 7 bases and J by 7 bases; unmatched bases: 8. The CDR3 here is CATSPGQGDQPQHF. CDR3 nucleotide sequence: TGTGCCACCAGCCCAGGACAGGGCGACCAGCCCCAGCATTTT.

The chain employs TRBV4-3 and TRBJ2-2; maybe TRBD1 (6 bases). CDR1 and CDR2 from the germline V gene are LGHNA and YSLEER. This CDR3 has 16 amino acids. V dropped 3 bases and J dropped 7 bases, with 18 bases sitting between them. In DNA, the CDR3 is TGCGCCAGCAGCCAGGACCCAGGGGACCTCGGCGGGGAGCTGTTTTTT. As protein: CASSQDPGDLGGELFF.

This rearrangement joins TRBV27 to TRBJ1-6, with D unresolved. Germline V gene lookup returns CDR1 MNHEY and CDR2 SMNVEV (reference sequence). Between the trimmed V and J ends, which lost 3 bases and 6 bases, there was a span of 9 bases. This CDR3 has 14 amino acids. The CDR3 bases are TGTGCCAGCAGTTTTGTGGCCTTTAATTCACCCCTCCACTTT. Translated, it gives CASSFVAFNSPLHF.

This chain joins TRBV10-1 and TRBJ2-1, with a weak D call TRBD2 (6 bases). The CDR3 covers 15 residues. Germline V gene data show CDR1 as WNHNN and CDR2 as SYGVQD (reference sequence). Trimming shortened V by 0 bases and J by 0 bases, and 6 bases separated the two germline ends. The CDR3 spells CASSESGGSYNEQFF. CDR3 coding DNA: TGCGCCAGCAGTGAGTCGGGGGGCTCCTACAATGAGCAGTTCTTC.

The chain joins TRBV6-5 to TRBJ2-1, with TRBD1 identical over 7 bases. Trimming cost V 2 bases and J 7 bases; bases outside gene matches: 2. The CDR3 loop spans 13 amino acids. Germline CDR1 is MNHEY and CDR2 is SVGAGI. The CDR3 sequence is CASSYGDSNEQFF. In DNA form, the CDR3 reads TGTGCCAGCAGTTACGGGGACAGTAATGAGCAGTTCTTC.

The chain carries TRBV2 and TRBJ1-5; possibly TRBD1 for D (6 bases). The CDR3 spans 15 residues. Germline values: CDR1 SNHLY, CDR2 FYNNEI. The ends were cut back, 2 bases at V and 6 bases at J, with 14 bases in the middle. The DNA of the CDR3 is TGTGCCAGCAGTGAAATCGACAGGTTTATTCAGCCCCAGCATTTT. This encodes CASSEIDRFIQPQHF.

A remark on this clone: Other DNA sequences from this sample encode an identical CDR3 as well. The CDR3 nucleotides are TGTGCCAGCAATCCGGGAGGAGAGACCCAGTACTTC. Residues: CASNPGGETQYF. The chain is built from TRBV6-5 and TRBJ2-5; 7 nucleotides align to TRBD2. Per the germline V gene, CDR1 is MNHEY and CDR2 is SVGAGI. This CDR3 contains 12 residues. J lost 4 bases, V lost 7 bases, and 3 bases had no gene match.

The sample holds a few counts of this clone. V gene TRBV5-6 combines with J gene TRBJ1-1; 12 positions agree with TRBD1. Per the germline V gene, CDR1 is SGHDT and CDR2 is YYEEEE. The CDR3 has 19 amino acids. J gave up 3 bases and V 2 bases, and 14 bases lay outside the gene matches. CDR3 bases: TGTGCCAGCAGCTTAGGGACAGGGGGCTTGGCGGACTTCGACACTGAAGCTTTCTTT. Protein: CASSLGTGGLADFDTEAFF.

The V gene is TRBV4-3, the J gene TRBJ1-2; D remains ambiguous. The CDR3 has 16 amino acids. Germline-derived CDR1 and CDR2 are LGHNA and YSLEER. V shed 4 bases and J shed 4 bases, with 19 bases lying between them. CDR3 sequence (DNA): TGCGCCAGCAGCCTTGGACTGGCGGAGCCTTTCTATGGCTACACCTTC. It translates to CASSLGLAEPFYGYTF.

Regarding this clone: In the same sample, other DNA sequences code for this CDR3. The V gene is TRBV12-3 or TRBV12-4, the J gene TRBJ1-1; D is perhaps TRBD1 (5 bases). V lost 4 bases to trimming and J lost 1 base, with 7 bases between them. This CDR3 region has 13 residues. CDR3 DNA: TGTGCCAGCAGTTACGGGGGGAACACTGAAGCTTTCTTT. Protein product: CASSYGGNTEAFF.

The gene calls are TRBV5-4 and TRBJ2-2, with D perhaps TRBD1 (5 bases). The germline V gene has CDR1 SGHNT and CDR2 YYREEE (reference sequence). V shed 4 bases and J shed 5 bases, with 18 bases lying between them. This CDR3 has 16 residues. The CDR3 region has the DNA TGTGCCAGCAGCAGCTCGGACACCAGTGGGACCGGGGAGCTGTTTTTT. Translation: CASSSSDTSGTGELFF.

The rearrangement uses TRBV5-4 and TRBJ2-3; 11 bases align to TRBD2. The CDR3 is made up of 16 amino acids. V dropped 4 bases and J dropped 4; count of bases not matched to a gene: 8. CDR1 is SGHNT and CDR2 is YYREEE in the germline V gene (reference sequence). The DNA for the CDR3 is TGTGCCAGCAGCGTACGACTAGCGGGGCCATCAGATACGCAGTATTTT. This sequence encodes CASSVRLAGPSDTQYF.

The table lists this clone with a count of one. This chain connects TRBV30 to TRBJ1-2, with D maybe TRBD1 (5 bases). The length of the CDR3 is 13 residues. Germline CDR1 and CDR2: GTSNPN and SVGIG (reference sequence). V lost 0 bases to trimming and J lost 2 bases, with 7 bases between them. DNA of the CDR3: TGTGCCTGGAGTGTACAGGAGAACTATGGCTACACCTTC. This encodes CAWSVQENYGYTF.

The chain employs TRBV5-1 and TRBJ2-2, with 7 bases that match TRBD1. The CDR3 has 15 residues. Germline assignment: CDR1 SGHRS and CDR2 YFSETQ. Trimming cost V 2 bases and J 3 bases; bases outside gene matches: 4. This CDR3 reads CASSLRTGDTGELFF. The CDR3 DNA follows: TGCGCCAGCAGCTTACGGACAGGCGACACCGGGGAGCTGTTTTTT.

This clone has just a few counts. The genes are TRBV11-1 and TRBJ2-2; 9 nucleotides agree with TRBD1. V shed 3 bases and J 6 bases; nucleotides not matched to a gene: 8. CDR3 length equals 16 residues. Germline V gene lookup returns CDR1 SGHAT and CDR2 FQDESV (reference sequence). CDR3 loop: CASSFTGGVASGELFF. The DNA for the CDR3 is TGTGCCAGCAGCTTTACAGGGGGCGTTGCATCCGGGGAGCTGTTTTTT.

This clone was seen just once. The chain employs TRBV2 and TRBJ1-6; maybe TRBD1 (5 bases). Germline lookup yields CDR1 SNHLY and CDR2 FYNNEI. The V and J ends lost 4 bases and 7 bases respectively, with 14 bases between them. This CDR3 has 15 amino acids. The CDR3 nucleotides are TGTGCCAGCAGTGGGAATCGGGGGAACAATTCACCCCTCCACTTT. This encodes CASSGNRGNNSPLHF.

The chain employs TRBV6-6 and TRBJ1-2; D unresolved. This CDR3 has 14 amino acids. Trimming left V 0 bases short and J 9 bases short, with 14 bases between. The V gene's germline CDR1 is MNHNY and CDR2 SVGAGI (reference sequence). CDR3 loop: CASSYSIASRRYTF. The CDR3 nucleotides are TGTGCCAGCAGTTACTCGATTGCCAGTCGTCGCTACACCTTC.

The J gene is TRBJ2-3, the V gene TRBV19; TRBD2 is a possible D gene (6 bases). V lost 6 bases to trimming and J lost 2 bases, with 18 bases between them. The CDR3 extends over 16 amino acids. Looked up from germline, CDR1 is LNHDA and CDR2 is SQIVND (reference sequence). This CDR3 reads CASSPDGRGDTDTQYF. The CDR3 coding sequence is TGTGCCAGTAGCCCTGATGGGCGGGGTGACACAGATACGCAGTATTTT. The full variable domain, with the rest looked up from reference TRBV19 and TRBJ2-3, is DGGITQSPKYLFRKEGQNVTLSCEQNLNHDAMYWYRQDPGQGLRLIYYSQIVNDFQKGDIAEGYSVSREKKESFPLTVTSAQKNPTAFYLCASSPDGRGDTDTQYFGPGTRLTVL.

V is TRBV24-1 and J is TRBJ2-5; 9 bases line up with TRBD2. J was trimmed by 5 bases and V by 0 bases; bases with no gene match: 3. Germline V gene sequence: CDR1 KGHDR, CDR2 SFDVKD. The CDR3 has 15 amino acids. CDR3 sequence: CATSDLVSGGETQYF. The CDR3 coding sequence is TGTGCCACCAGTGATTTGGTTAGCGGGGGTGAGACCCAGTACTTC.